Sequencing of this T cell receptor beta chain was carried out in a study of control samples from healthy donors and cancer patients. The CDR3 length is 15 residues. Germline V lookup: CDR1 LNHDA, CDR2 SQIVND (reference sequence). Trimming removed 8 bases from V and 2 bases from J, with 17 bases in between. The assay was immunoSEQ multiplex PCR, and TCRdb's table has in-frame clones only and misses some. The sample lists 70,000 to 90,000 clones; around 94% were seen once. This clonotype was obtained from a woman aged 40 to 50 in good health. This chain links TRBV19 with TRBJ2-3, with a possible D match to TRBD2 (7 bases). The sample was blood. The CDR3 sequence is CASGQQRGFTDTQYF. DNA of the CDR3: TGTGCCAGTGGACAGCAGCGGGGTTTCACAGATACGCAGTATTTT.